The 31 T cell receptor beta chains reported below all come from one sample, sequenced in a study of OX40 agonist ivuxolimab in advanced cancers. Method: immunoSEQ multiplex PCR; TCRdb's copy keeps in-frame clones and lacks some. The sample yields some 45,000 clones, around nine tenths seen once. This specimen consisted of CD4+ or CD8+ T cells sorted from blood, obtained in a trial of the OX40 agonist ivuxolimab. These receptors came from an adult with an advanced solid tumor such as melanoma, head and neck, liver or kidney cancer.

The V and J genes are TRBV7-9 and TRBJ1-2; D is ambiguous. This CDR3 is built from 15 residues. Per the germline V gene, CDR1 is SEHNR and CDR2 is FQNEAQ (reference sequence). The V and J ends lost 4 bases and 6 bases respectively, with 18 bases between them. The CDR3 here is CASSSPGRLRDGYTF. DNA of the CDR3: TGTGCCAGCAGCTCACCCGGCCGGTTGAGGGATGGCTACACCTTC.

This clone was found a few times. V gene TRBV13 combines with J gene TRBJ1-6, with a weak D call TRBD1 (5 bases). Per germline, CDR1 PRHDT and CDR2 FYEKMQ (reference sequence). This CDR3 has 14 amino acids. Between the trimmed V and J ends, which lost 8 bases and 10 bases, there was a span of 18 bases. The CDR3 DNA is TGTGCCAGCGGCACCGGGACCGCCCCCTCACCCCTCCACTTT. Translation: CASGTGTAPSPLHF.

The sample holds a few counts of this clone. This chain connects TRBV11-1 to TRBJ1-1, with a possible D match to TRBD1 (6 bases). The V gene lost 2 bases and the J gene lost 0 bases, with 16 bases spanning the gap. In germline, CDR1 is SGHAT, CDR2 FQDESV (reference sequence). This CDR3 comprises 17 residues. This CDR3 is CASSLRTGMAMNTEAFF. Written as DNA, the CDR3 is TGTGCCAGCAGCTTACGTACAGGGATGGCAATGAACACTGAAGCTTTCTTT. Complete variable domain (other parts from reference TRBV11-1 and TRBJ1-1): EAEVAQSPRYKITEKSQAVAFWCDPISGHATLYWYRQILGQGPELLVQFQDESVVDDSQLPKDRFSAERLKGVDSTLKIQPAELGDSAMYLCASSLRTGMAMNTEAFFGQGTRLTVV.

This chain joins TRBV29-1 and TRBJ1-1; no definite D call. Trimming took 0 bases from V and 10 from J, leaving 12 bases between them. In germline, CDR1 is SQVTM, CDR2 ANQGSEA. The CDR3 loop spans 12 amino acids. The CDR3 region is CSVEDFGGGAFF. For the CDR3, the DNA is TGCAGCGTTGAAGATTTCGGAGGCGGAGCTTTCTTT.

The chain combines TRBV19 with TRBJ1-1; D is uncertain. From germline, CDR1 is LNHDA and CDR2 SQIVND (reference sequence). Trimming cost V 5 bases and J 5 bases, with 18 bases left between them. The CDR3 is 15 amino acids. Written as DNA, the CDR3 is TGTGCCAGTAGTGGAGTTGGGGAAATCCTAACTGAAGCTTTCTTT. Translation: CASSGVGEILTEAFF.

The chain joins TRBV7-8 to TRBJ2-5; a possible D gene is TRBD2 (6 bases). The ends were cut back, 2 bases at V and 5 bases at J, with 12 bases in the middle. CDR3 length: 14 amino acids. Looked up from germline, CDR1 is SGHVS and CDR2 is FQNEAQ. CDR3 residues: CASSLILGRETQYF. CDR3 in DNA: TGTGCCAGCAGCTTAATCCTGGGGAGGGAGACCCAGTACTTC.

This sequence joins TRBV19 and TRBJ2-7; 8 bases are shared with TRBD1. Trimming cost V 4 bases and J 2 bases; bases outside gene matches: 10. Germline-derived CDR1 and CDR2 are LNHDA and SQIVND (reference sequence). The CDR3 has 16 amino acids. CDR3 DNA: TGTGCCAGTAGTAGCGGTGGGCAGGGGGCTCCCTACGAGCAGTACTTC. It yields the protein CASSSGGQGAPYEQYF.

This clone was counted between two and nine times. The chain joins TRBV19 to TRBJ1-1; 10 nucleotides line up with TRBD1. CDR1 LNHDA and CDR2 SQIVND come from the germline V gene (reference sequence). The CDR3 extends over 15 amino acids. V was clipped by 4 bases and J by 10 bases; unmatched bases: 12. In DNA, the CDR3 is TGTGCCAGTAGTACCCGGACAGGGGGTGTTCGTGGAGCTTTCTTT. Its protein is CASSTRTGGVRGAFF.

Concerning this clone itself: At one of its ends the junction is not consistent with the germline gene, which may arise from a read error. This rearrangement joins TRBV13 to TRBJ1-5; 7 nucleotides agree with TRBD1. Germline CDR1 reads PRHDT; CDR2 reads FYEKMQ (reference sequence). The CDR3 runs 13 residues. In nucleotides, the CDR3 is TGTGCCAGCAGCGTAGGGGGCCGTCAGCCCCAGCATTTT. Residues: CASSVGGRQPQHF.

This chain connects TRBV4-2 to TRBJ1-2, with D possibly being TRBD1 (5 bases). The V gene lost 0 bases and the J gene lost 3 bases, with 11 bases spanning the gap. The CDR3 totals 15 residues. The germline CDR1 and CDR2 sequences are LGHNA and YNFKEQ. CDR3 bases: TGTGCCAGCAGCCAAGAGGGGGTCGGATACTATGGCTACACCTTC. This gives the protein CASSQEGVGYYGYTF.

This clone appeared a single time. The rearrangement joins TRBV4-1 to TRBJ1-2; no reliable D call. In germline, CDR1 is MGHRA, CDR2 YSYEKL. The V end lost 3 bases, the J end lost 5 bases, and 19 bases lay between the germline ends. The CDR3 spans 16 residues. The CDR3 DNA follows: TGCGCCAGCAGCCAGGCAGCCGCCGATACTTCTTATGGCTACACCTTC. Its protein is CASSQAAADTSYGYTF.

This rearrangement joins TRBV15 to TRBJ2-4, with D maybe TRBD2 (5 bases). The V end was cut by 0 bases, the J end by 1 base, with 10 bases between. Germline V gene lookup returns CDR1 LNHNV and CDR2 YYDKDF (reference sequence). There are 16 residues in the CDR3. For the CDR3, the DNA is TGTGCCACCAGCAGAGATGTTTCGGGGGCCAAAAACATTCAGTACTTC. Protein product: CATSRDVSGAKNIQYF.

V usage is TRBV7-9 and J usage is TRBJ2-5; 8 positions agree with TRBD1. The CDR3 length is 15 residues. Germline loops: CDR1 SEHNR, CDR2 FQNEAQ (reference sequence). The V and J ends lost 2 bases and 4 bases, in that order; junction bases with no gene match: 6. This CDR3 reads CASSLWQGARETQYF. The DNA of the CDR3 is TGTGCCAGCAGCTTATGGCAGGGGGCCCGAGAGACCCAGTACTTC. The full variable domain, rest sourced from reference TRBV7-9 and TRBJ2-5, is DTGVSQNPRHKITKRGQNVTFRCDPISEHNRLYWYRQTLGQGPEFLTYFQNEAQLEKSRLLSDRFSAERPKGSFSTLEIQRTEQGDSAMYLCASSLWQGARETQYFGPGTRLLVL.

The V call is TRBV6-5, the J call TRBJ2-3, with D perhaps matching TRBD1 or TRBD2 (5 bases each). Germline V CDR1 and CDR2: MNHEY, SVGAGI. V was clipped by 5 bases and J by 2 bases, with 14 bases between them. CDR3 length: 15 residues. Written as DNA, the CDR3 is TGTGCCAGCAGTCCTTCGGGGCCGGTCACAGATACGCAGTATTTT. Protein: CASSPSGPVTDTQYF.

In regard to this clone: A much larger clone sits a single nucleotide away, making a read error possible. This sequence joins TRBV9 and TRBJ2-2; D call uncertain. Germline V CDR1 and CDR2: SGDLS, YYNGEE. The V and J ends lost 4 bases and 4 bases respectively, with 5 bases between them. This CDR3 region has 12 residues. The CDR3: CASSHITGELFF. The CDR3 DNA follows: TGTGCCAGCAGCCACATCACCGGGGAGCTGTTTTTT.

This chain uses TRBV19 with TRBJ1-1, with D possibly being TRBD1 (6 bases). In germline, CDR1 is LNHDA, CDR2 SQIVND (reference sequence). V dropped 6 bases and J dropped 2 bases, with 10 bases sitting between them. The CDR3 runs 13 residues. The CDR3 DNA reads TGTGCCAGTAGCCTACAGGGTAACACTGAAGCTTTCTTT. Its protein is CASSLQGNTEAFF.

The chain has TRBV6-5 and TRBJ2-2; maybe TRBD2 (6 bases). Germline-derived CDR1 and CDR2 are MNHEY and SVGAGI. Trimming removed 7 bases from V and 4 bases from J, with 16 bases in between. The CDR3 loop spans 15 amino acids. The CDR3 protein is CASTPWDLTTGELFF. CDR3 bases: TGTGCCAGCACTCCTTGGGACTTAACCACCGGGGAGCTGTTTTTT.

Comments on this clone: Since the CDR3 does not end with the conserved phenylalanine or tryptophan, this likely comes from a read error. The chain carries TRBV5-6 and TRBJ1-6; 7 nucleotides align to TRBD1. CDR3 length equals 14 residues. V dropped 4 bases and J dropped 9; count of bases not matched to a gene: 7. Germline loops: CDR1 SGHDT, CDR2 YYEEEE. As DNA, the CDR3 is TGTGCCAGCAGCACACGACAGGGACGTTCACCCCTCCACCTT. Translation: CASSTRQGRSPLHL.

V gene TRBV27 combines with J gene TRBJ1-4; maybe TRBD1 (5 bases). There are 15 residues in the CDR3. With 2 bases removed from V and 7 bases from J, the gap between germline ends came to 14 bases. Germline V CDR1 and CDR2: MNHEY, SMNVEV (reference sequence). The CDR3 loop is CASSLVAGRIEKLFF. CDR3 nucleotide sequence: TGTGCCAGCAGTTTAGTCGCAGGGAGAATTGAAAAACTGTTTTTT.

J is TRBJ1-2 and V is TRBV2; tentative D call: TRBD1 (6 bases). Germline lookup yields CDR1 SNHLY and CDR2 FYNNEI. CDR3 length: 13 amino acids. Trimming cost V 5 bases and J 2 bases, with 9 bases left between them. The CDR3 protein is CASSSGTNYGYTF. Written as DNA, the CDR3 is TGTGCCAGCAGTTCCGGGACAAACTATGGCTACACCTTC.

This clone was seen more than once but under ten times. This chain joins TRBV2 and TRBJ1-2; tentatively, D is TRBD1 (5 bases). The germline V gene has CDR1 SNHLY and CDR2 FYNNEI. The V and J ends lost 8 bases and 4 bases respectively, with 14 bases between them. The CDR3 contains 13 residues. CDR3 DNA: TGTGCCAGCTCCCCCGGGACTGTCTATGGCTACACCTTC. This sequence encodes CASSPGTVYGYTF.

This chain joins TRBV7-9 and TRBJ2-6; D is undetermined. The germline V and J ends were trimmed by 1 base and 1 base, with 11 bases remaining between them. The CDR3 has 17 amino acids. CDR1 and CDR2 from the germline V gene are SEHNR and FQNEAQ (reference sequence). In DNA form, the CDR3 reads TGTGCCAGCAGCTTAGGCCCCCGGGTATCTGGGGCCAACGTCCTGACTTTC. It encodes CASSLGPRVSGANVLTF.

The genes are TRBV13 and TRBJ1-2; D call uncertain. The CDR3 consists of 13 residues. CDR1 and CDR2 from the germline V gene are PRHDT and FYEKMQ (reference sequence). V lost 0 bases and J lost 5, with 7 bases in between. CDR3 in amino acids: CASSLGRSYGYTF. In nucleotides, the CDR3 is TGTGCCAGCAGCTTAGGGCGGTCGTATGGCTACACCTTC.

The chain uses TRBV28 and TRBJ2-7; tentatively, D is TRBD1 or TRBD2 (5 bases each). The CDR3 totals 13 residues. Germline assignment: CDR1 MDHEN and CDR2 SYDVKM. The V and J ends lost 8 bases and 4 bases respectively, with 15 bases between them. The CDR3 DNA reads TGTGCCAGCCAAACCGGGGCTAATTACGAGCAGTACTTC. Protein: CASQTGANYEQYF.

The chain carries TRBV6-5 and TRBJ2-2, with D tentatively TRBD1 (7 bases). CDR3 length: 13 amino acids. CDR1 MNHEY and CDR2 SVGAGI come from the germline V gene. The V gene lost 11 bases and the J gene lost 3 bases, with 13 bases spanning the gap. CDR3 loop: CASEGADTGELFF. Here the CDR3 DNA reads TGTGCCTCGGAGGGGGCCGACACCGGGGAGCTGTTTTTT.

The chain employs TRBV19 and TRBJ1-2, with 7 bases matching TRBD1. Germline V gene sequence: CDR1 LNHDA, CDR2 SQIVND (reference sequence). The CDR3 extends over 16 amino acids. J gave up 2 bases and V 4 bases, and 10 bases lay outside the gene matches. The CDR3, as DNA: TGTGCCAGTAGTACCGACAGGGAGGGCTACAACTATGGCTACACCTTC. Amino acids: CASSTDREGYNYGYTF.

The chain has TRBV27 and TRBJ2-7; 11 bases line up with TRBD1. Germline lookup yields CDR1 MNHEY and CDR2 SMNVEV (reference sequence). After removal of 5 bases from V and 2 bases from J, the junction contained 2 bases not matched to a gene. The CDR3 is 14 residues long. The CDR3 DNA follows: TGTGCCAGCAGTCCGGGACAGGGGGCCTACGAGCAGTACTTC. It yields the protein CASSPGQGAYEQYF.

The chain has TRBV29-1 and TRBJ1-1; D unresolved. Germline values: CDR1 SQVTM, CDR2 ANQGSEA. Between the trimmed V and J ends, which lost 4 bases and 2 bases, there was a span of 8 bases. This CDR3 spans 12 amino acids. CDR3 residues: CSVVGINTEAFF. For the CDR3, the DNA is TGCAGCGTTGTGGGGATTAACACTGAAGCTTTCTTT.

The V gene is TRBV27, the J gene TRBJ1-1; D is unresolved. With 4 bases removed from V and 8 bases from J, the gap between germline ends came to 17 bases. The CDR3 covers 14 residues. CDR1 and CDR2 from the germline V gene are MNHEY and SMNVEV (reference sequence). The CDR3 DNA reads TGTGCCAGCAGTTGGGCCACGACTTTAGCGGAAGCTTTCTTT. It is translated as CASSWATTLAEAFF.

The chain uses TRBV2 and TRBJ2-1, with a tentative D call TRBD1 (5 bases). V was clipped by 4 bases and J by 2 bases, with 12 bases between them. Germline CDR1 and CDR2: SNHLY and FYNNEI. CDR3 size: 15 residues. The CDR3 is CASSVQGGPYNEQFF. The CDR3 DNA sequence: TGTGCCAGCAGTGTTCAGGGTGGGCCCTACAATGAGCAGTTCTTC.

The chain recombines TRBV11-2 with TRBJ1-2; D uncertain. The CDR3 sequence is 12 residues long. The V end was cut by 4 bases, the J end by 4 bases, with 7 bases between. Per germline, CDR1 SGHAT and CDR2 FQNNGV. The CDR3 protein is CASSSGLYGYTF. The DNA of the CDR3 is TGTGCCAGCAGCTCAGGTCTCTATGGCTACACCTTC.